This T cell receptor beta chain appears in the sequencing data of a study of identical twins. General study findings and limits: The study reached conclusions through statistical analysis that was cross-sectional, not following the same donors.

Unique molecular identifiers were in the cDNA, with template-switch universal primer binding. MiXCR was run by TCRdb on the 5' RACE reads, yielding one entry per CDR3 protein. The sample consists of a few hundred thousand distinct CDR3 sequences, more than 9% of them appearing once. This clonotype turned up a few times. Its antigen is currently unknown. The CDR3 is 15 residues long. V was shortened by 1 base and J by 3 bases, with 12 bases between the two germline ends. The germline V gene encodes CDR1 MGHDK and CDR2 SYGVNS. This same sample was also taken into another study, of yellow fever vaccine responses in identical twins.

The sample consisted of PBMCs. The TCR sequence derives from a woman in her late teens or twenties in good health. The rearrangement uses TRBV25-1 and TRBJ2-5; TRBD1 might be the D (6 bases). The CDR3 bases are TGTGCCAGCAGTGAATCTGGGCAGGGGAAAGAGACCCAGTACTTC. This gives the protein CASSESGQGKETQYF. The complete variable domain, with remaining parts taken from reference TRBV25-1 and TRBJ2-5, reads EADIYQTPRYLVIGTGKKITLECSQTMGHDKMYWYQQDPGMELHLIHYSYGVNSTEKGDLSSESTVSRIRTEHFPLTLESARPSHTSQYLCASSESGQGKETQYFGPGTRLLVL.